This T cell receptor (beta chain) comes out of a study of OX40 agonist ivuxolimab in advanced cancers. Across the whole study: Patients undergoing dose escalation presented with hepatocellular carcinoma, melanoma, renal cell or head and neck cancer. Notes on the study in general: In the expanded peripheral T cells, antigen specificity was never determined.

This table comes from immunoSEQ multiplex PCR, and its TCRdb copy is limited to in-frame clones, with some not included. This table holds some 100,000 clones, about nine tenths found once. In the case of this clone: What it binds is unknown.

Enrollment shut out patients with autoimmune disease history or systemic immunosuppression. The junction had 3 bases not matched to a gene; V was cut back by 6 bases and J by 4 bases. Germline CDR1 is MNHNS and CDR2 is SASEGT. The CDR3 sequence is 13 residues long. The rearrangement links TRBV6-1 to TRBJ2-7, with 10 bases fitting TRBD2. The sequence was collected from an adult with an advanced solid tumor such as melanoma, head and neck, liver or kidney cancer. The sample consisted of CD4+ or CD8+ T cells sorted from blood, taken in a trial of the OX40 agonist ivuxolimab. The CDR3 nucleotides read TGTGCCAGCAGGTCTAGCGGGAGTTACGAGCAGTACTTC. Encoded protein: CASRSSGSYEQYF.